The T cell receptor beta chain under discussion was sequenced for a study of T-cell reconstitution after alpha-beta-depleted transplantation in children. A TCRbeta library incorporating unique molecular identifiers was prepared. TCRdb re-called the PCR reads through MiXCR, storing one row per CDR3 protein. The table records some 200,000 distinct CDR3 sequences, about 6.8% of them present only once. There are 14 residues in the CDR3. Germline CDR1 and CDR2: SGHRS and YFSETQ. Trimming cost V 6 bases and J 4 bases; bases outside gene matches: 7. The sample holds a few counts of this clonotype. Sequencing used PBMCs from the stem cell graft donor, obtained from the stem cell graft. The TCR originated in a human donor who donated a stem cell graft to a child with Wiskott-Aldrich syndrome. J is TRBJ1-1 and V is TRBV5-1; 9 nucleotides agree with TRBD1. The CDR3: CASKNRDRATEAFF. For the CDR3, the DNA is TGCGCCAGCAAGAACCGGGACAGGGCCACTGAAGCTTTCTTT.